A selection of T cell receptor beta chains follows, all from one sample in a study of blood T cell repertoires in COVID-19. Sequenced by immunoSEQ multiplex PCR; TCRdb stores in-frame clones only, minus some. The sample has around 140,000 clones, roughly nine tenths seen once. Sequencing was done on a sample of peripheral blood. These receptors all stem from a human donor with COVID-19, enrolled during active disease. The donor label of this sample is uncertain. Both conserved end residues are part of each CDR3. A D gene is named only where the DNA matches it firmly. Not all rows give a size; the values are once, few, many and, for expanded clones, a class.

D	size	V	J	CDR3	DNA
-	few	TRBV2	TRBJ2-7	CASSESPEGVQYF	TGTGCCAGCAGTGAATCCCCCGAAGGGGTGCAGTACTTC
TRBD1	-	TRBV6-6	TRBJ1-4	CASSLDRGDEKLFF	TGTGCCAGCAGCCTAGACAGGGGGGATGAAAAACTGTTTTTT
TRBD2	few	TRBV4-1	TRBJ2-3	CASSQGSSGGGDTQYF	TGCGCCAGCAGCCAAGGGTCTAGCGGGGGGGGAGATACGCAGTATTTT
-	once	TRBV6-2/TRBV6-3	TRBJ2-7	CASSLIRPYRGEDEQYF	TGTGCCAGCAGCCTCATCCGACCGTATCGAGGGGAGGACGAGCAGTACTTC
TRBD1	-	TRBV7-9	TRBJ2-2	CASSLVGQGPGELFF	TGTGCCAGCAGCCTCGTCGGACAGGGCCCCGGGGAGCTGTTTTTT
TRBD1	-	TRBV18	TRBJ2-7	CASSPPRGQGDEQYF	TGTGCCAGCTCACCACCGCGGGGACAGGGGGACGAGCAGTACTTC
-	-	TRBV29-1	TRBJ1-1	CSVSTTGSGTEAFF	TGCAGCGTTTCCACAACAGGATCGGGCACTGAAGCTTTCTTT
TRBD1	-	TRBV2	TRBJ2-7	CASSQQGSSYEQYF	TGTGCCAGCAGCCAACAGGGGTCCTCCTACGAGCAGTACTTC
-	-	TRBV6-5	TRBJ2-7	CASSYSGPGPSYEQYF	TGTGCCAGCAGTTACTCAGGGCCAGGGCCCTCCTACGAGCAGTACTTC
TRBD1	-	TRBV5-6	TRBJ1-3	CASSLVDRDGNTIYF	TGTGCCAGCAGCTTGGTGGACAGGGACGGAAACACCATATATTTT
-	-	TRBV28	TRBJ1-2	CASTGNYGYTF	TGTGCCAGCACCGGTAACTATGGCTACACCTTC
TRBD1	-	TRBV7-2	TRBJ2-5	CASSPLGQPQETQYF	TGTGCCAGCAGCCCCCTGGGACAGCCCCAAGAGACCCAGTACTTC
-	few	TRBV27	TRBJ1-6	CASSWAGGNSPLHF	TGTGCCAGCAGTTGGGCGGGCGGGAATTCACCCCTCCACTTT
-	-	TRBV21-1	TRBJ2-7	CASSKAGTSGGHTSYEQYF	TGTGCCAGCAGCAAAGCGGGGACTAGCGGGGGGCATACTTCCTACGAGCAGTACTTC
-	-	TRBV2	TRBJ2-3	CASSPGTSAFTDTQYF	TGTGCCAGCTCCCCAGGGACTTCTGCGTTTACAGATACGCAGTATTTT
-	-	TRBV10-2	TRBJ2-1	CASSEGRLRPTMEQFF	TGCGCCAGCAGTGAGGGGAGACTACGTCCTACAATGGAGCAGTTCTTC
-	-	TRBV12-3/TRBV12-4	TRBJ2-7	CASSLVSYEQYF	TGTGCCAGCAGTTTAGTATCCTACGAGCAGTACTTC
-	-	TRBV4-1	TRBJ2-7	CASSQGGGASYEQYF	TGCGCCAGCAGCCAAGGTGGAGGAGCCTCCTACGAGCAGTACTTC
-	-	TRBV7-3	TRBJ2-3	CASSYPPLPNTQYF	TGTGCCAGCAGCTACCCTCCACTACCAAATACGCAGTATTTT
TRBD2	-	TRBV3-1/TRBV3-2	TRBJ2-6	CASSKDALAGGPGANVLTF	TGTGCCAGCAGCAAAGACGCGCTAGCGGGGGGGCCTGGGGCCAACGTCCTGACTTTC
TRBD1	-	TRBV24-1	TRBJ1-2	CATSVGQGGGYTF	TGTGCCACCAGTGTAGGACAGGGAGGAGGCTACACCTTC
-	-	TRBV5-6	TRBJ1-5	CASSWGGQPQHF	TGTGCCAGCAGCTGGGGAGGTCAGCCCCAGCATTTT
-	-	TRBV4-1	TRBJ1-2	CASSPIKLGRRDGYTF	TGCGCCAGCAGCCCCATTAAACTAGGACGGAGGGATGGCTACACCTTC
-	-	TRBV11-2	TRBJ2-7	CASSEMRVRTYEQYF	TGTGCCAGCAGTGAAATGAGGGTCAGAACCTACGAGCAGTACTTC
-	-	TRBV19	TRBJ1-1	CASSLVEHTEAFF	TGTGCCAGTAGTTTGGTGGAGCACACTGAAGCTTTCTTT
-	-	TRBV28	TRBJ1-1	CASSSQMLEAFF	TGTGCCAGCAGTTCTCAGATGCTTGAAGCTTTCTTT
TRBD1	-	TRBV10-3	TRBJ1-5	CAISTGTVISNQPQHF	TGTGCCATCAGTACCGGGACAGTAATTAGCAATCAGCCCCAGCATTTT
TRBD2	-	TRBV24-1	TRBJ2-5	CATSDSRSGGETQYF	TGTGCCACCAGTGACTCTCGGTCGGGGGGAGAGACCCAGTACTTC
TRBD2	-	TRBV4-1	TRBJ2-3	CASSDTSGPDTQYF	TGCGCCAGCAGCGACACTAGCGGGCCAGATACGCAGTATTTT
TRBD1	-	TRBV3-1/TRBV3-2	TRBJ2-5	CASSQVGTGGETQYF	TGTGCCAGCAGCCAAGTTGGAACAGGGGGAGAGACCCAGTACTTC